The TCR beta chain under discussion was sequenced for a study of PD-L1 blockade in urothelial cancer. The overall study: Atezolizumab (1,200 mg intravenously every 3 weeks) began around 2014 for patients. The median number of T cells present in blood samples was fewer than 150,000. Blood drawn 3 weeks (second dose) and 6 weeks after treatment start was analyzed. Most of the 29 patients were men who had bladder-origin urothelial cancer.

Between the trimmed V and J ends, which lost 0 bases and 2 bases, there was a span of 16 bases. The CDR3 is 17 amino acids. Germline loops: CDR1 SGDLS, CDR2 YYNGEE. Some clones are missing from TCRdb's copy, which holds only in-frame ones; the method was immunoSEQ multiplex PCR. The repertoire includes 40,000 or so clones, over 65% of them detected once, and roughly 18% sits in the top ten. This TCR came from a man aged 55 to 69 with urothelial cancer. The material was PBMCs, obtained around atezolizumab (anti-PD-L1) treatment. This rearrangement joins TRBV9 to TRBJ2-3; D ambiguous. Written as DNA, the CDR3 is TGTGCCAGCAGCGTAGCACATGGCGGCCTTTACACAGATACGCAGTATTTT. It specifies CASSVAHGGLYTDTQYF. Full variable domain (remainder filled in from reference TRBV9 and TRBJ2-3): DSGVTQTPKHLITATGQRVTLRCSPRSGDLSVYWYQQSLDQGLQFLIQYYNGEERAKGNILERFSAQQFPDLHSELNLSSLELGDSALYFCASSVAHGGLYTDTQYFGPGTRLTVL.